The clone carrying this T cell receptor beta chain appeared a few times. Its target is not known. These data originate in a study of T cell repertoires in cytomegalovirus infection. Study context: A matching HLA type, together with CMV infection, was signaled by public TCR beta signatures.

The CDR3 spans 15 residues. Germline V lookup: CDR1 MNHNY, CDR2 SVGAGI (reference sequence). V was trimmed by 3 bases and J by 0 bases, leaving 11 bases between them. TCRdb called the reads again in MiXCR, with one record for every CDR3 protein. The table records hundreds of thousands of distinct CDR3 sequences, around 30% of them present only once. The gene calls are TRBV6-6 and TRBJ1-1; D gene ambiguous. The sequences come from cultured CD8+ T cells from PBMCs, collected from culture after CMV antigen stimulation. This sequence originates from a human donor in good health (CMV status not recorded). Some clones in this sample may be carry-over from other donors' samples. CDR3 nucleotide sequence: TGTGCCAGCAGTTATTACAGTAACATGAACACTGAAGCTTTCTTT. Amino acids: CASSYYSNMNTEAFF.